This T cell receptor beta chain was profiled in a study of blood T cell repertoires in COVID-19. Study summary: Sample material is recorded as cDNA or gDNA derived from T cells, B-cell-depleted T cells, or PBMCs.

Original data processing: It was from reference gene primer amplification that nucleated cell counts were estimated. Using immunoSEQ multiplex PCR, the repertoire was profiled, and TCRdb retains in-frame clones only, with some absent. The D gene and trimming were derived from the DNA, and the V and J assignments and clone size from that table. This table holds 100,000 to 150,000 clones, 60% to 80% found once. This receptor was obtained from a human donor in a cohort sampled during active COVID-19. The specimen sequenced was peripheral blood.

The CDR3 bases are TGTGCCAGCAATGGACAGGGCGAAAATTCACCCCTCCACTTT. As protein: CASNGQGENSPLHF. V gene TRBV6-5 combines with J gene TRBJ1-6, with 8 bases that match TRBD1. This CDR3 spans 14 amino acids. Germline trimming cut 7 bases from V and 7 bases from J; bases unmatched to any gene: 6. Per the germline V gene, CDR1 is MNHEY and CDR2 is SVGAGI.